The present T cell receptor (beta chain) was sequenced within a study of intratumoral heterogeneity in liver cancer. About the study as a whole: In the full cohort of roughly 14 patients, the median age was roughly 65 years and the majority of patients were male. To investigate intratumor heterogeneity, the study integrated RNA-seq, DNA sequencing, TCR-seq and SNP array data drawn from multiple regions of hepatocellular carcinoma specimens. The overall cohort comprised 70 to 80 multiregional samples from some 14 HCC patients, with 45 to 55 tumoral and 20 or so adjacent nontumoral regions. Beyond this particular receptor, the publication reports: RNA-seq-based estimates of regional differences in tumor-infiltrating lymphocyte burden were reportedly confirmed by TCR sequencing. Limitations acknowledged by the authors included a relatively low number of patients and under-sampled representation of tumor-infiltrating lymphocytes. In each sequenced patient, significantly more unique T-cell clonal expansions were found in tumor region a than in region b. No significant difference in overall T cell clonality was found between tumor regions within either sequenced patient.

Samples labelled H came from distinct, geographically separated regions of the hepatocellular carcinoma nodule. Early-stage hepatocellular carcinoma was present in all patients, and no therapy was administered to any patient before surgical resection. No macroscopic evidence of necrosis or hemorrhage was present in the sampled areas. In two patients, TCR sequencing (ImmunoSeq) was performed on multiple regions. Frozen resection tissue samples were collected at least 1 cm apart from each other. Genomic DNA was isolated from bulk tissue with the DNeasy blood and tissue kit. To note about this clone: The antigen it binds to is not known. No qualities accompany the bases; no much larger clone lies one base away.

Using the immunoSEQ assay, the TCR beta chain CDR3 regions were sequenced from genomic DNA. Primers annealing to V and J segments amplified rearranged VDJ segments. For the original study's pipeline: The ImmunoSeq Analyzer software was used to compute clonality and richness metrics. Clones with differential abundance between regions were identified with Fisher's exact test combined with a beta-binomial method for additional stringency. In its TCRdb copy, this immuneACCESS table keeps in-frame sequences only and misses some clones. Where compared with another copy, unresolved V genes explain less than half of these, and the others have no known cause. V, J and clone size derive from that table, while D and trimming were established from the DNA sequence. The sample yields 5,000 to 7,500 clones; around 71% were counted once. Clones ranked in the top ten supply about two fifths of the sample. The clonotype comes from a woman between 65 and 79 years old with hepatocellular carcinoma. The sample consisted of tumor tissue, taken before any cancer treatment.

The CDR3 sequence is CASSLAGGEQYF. The nucleotides are TGTGCCAGCAGCTTAGCAGGGGGCGAGCAGTACTTC. The chain joins TRBV7-9 to TRBJ2-7, with TRBD1 tentatively as D gene (6 bases match). From the cysteine through the phenylalanine, the CDR3 covers 12 amino acids. The CDR3 DNA has 36 bases and is translated from base 1. The V end loses 0 bases and the J end loses 6 bases, and a stretch of 6 bases separates them. The CDR1 and CDR2 encoded by the germline V gene (reference sequence) are SEHNR and FQNEAQ.